The next 28 T cell receptor beta chains were all read from a single sample in a study of T-cell memory formation after mild COVID-19. TCRdb fed the 5' RACE reads into MiXCR, producing one record per CDR3 protein. Among around 320,000 distinct CDR3 sequences listed, roughly 19% were seen once. Sequencing was performed on PBMCs or a T cell subset sorted from them (not recorded which). The receptors originated from a man between 18 and 29 years old who had mild COVID-19 (a few samples of this study predate the infection). Cell type and time point are not known.

Only a few counts were recorded for this clonotype. The chain is built from TRBV25-1 and TRBJ1-1; D may be TRBD1 (5 bases). V was trimmed by 1 base and J by 4 bases, leaving 10 bases between them. Germline CDR1 is MGHDK and CDR2 is SYGVNS. The CDR3 loop spans 14 amino acids. This chain's CDR3 is CASSELGEATEAFF. CDR3 nucleotides: TGTGCCAGCAGTGAATTAGGGGAAGCCACTGAAGCTTTCTTT. Full variable domain (missing parts from reference TRBV25-1 and TRBJ1-1): EADIYQTPRYLVIGTGKKITLECSQTMGHDKMYWYQQDPGMELHLIHYSYGVNSTEKGDLSSESTVSRIRTEHFPLTLESARPSHTSQYLCASSELGEATEAFFGQGTRLTVV.

This clonotype was detected only a few times. The rearrangement links TRBV5-1 to TRBJ1-6; D gene unclear. Germline V CDR1 and CDR2: SGHRS, YFSETQ. The CDR3 loop spans 16 amino acids. V lost 0 bases and J 5 bases, leaving 12 bases between the germline ends. Here the CDR3 DNA reads TGCGCCAGCAGCTTGGCCGGTCCAGAAAATAATTCACCCCTCCACTTT. Translation gives CASSLAGPENNSPLHF.

V gene TRBV7-9 combines with J gene TRBJ2-3; D call uncertain. Trimming took 8 bases from V and 2 from J, leaving 5 bases between them. The CDR3 is 11 residues long. Per germline, CDR1 SEHNR and CDR2 FQNEAQ (reference sequence). The CDR3 DNA is TGTGCCAGCGACAACACAGATACGCAGTATTTT. Protein sequence: CASDNTDTQYF.

The chain links TRBV5-1 to TRBJ2-7; TRBD1 matches 8 bases. After removal of 4 bases from V and 6 bases from J, the junction contained 3 bases not matched to a gene. Germline-derived CDR1 and CDR2 are SGHRS and YFSETQ. The CDR3 covers 12 residues. The CDR3 loop reads CASSGQGPEQYF. For the CDR3, the DNA is TGCGCCAGCAGCGGACAGGGTCCCGAGCAGTACTTC.

The rearrangement joins TRBV7-2 to TRBJ1-2, with 8 bases fitting TRBD1. J gave up 8 bases and V 4 bases, and 15 bases lay outside the gene matches. The CDR3 contains 16 residues. Germline V gene lookup returns CDR1 SGHTA and CDR2 FQGNSA. The CDR3 DNA reads TGTGCCAGCAGCTCAATGACAGGGGCAACTCATGGGGGCTACACCTTC. Translated: CASSSMTGATHGGYTF.

This clonotype was counted between two and nine times. The chain employs TRBV27 and TRBJ2-3; D call uncertain. The germline gives CDR1 MNHEY, CDR2 SMNVEV (reference sequence). This CDR3 comprises 14 residues. V lost 2 bases and J 4 bases, leaving 10 bases between the germline ends. The CDR3 region is CASSLDGSADTQYF. CDR3 bases: TGTGCCAGCAGTTTAGACGGGTCGGCAGATACGCAGTATTTT.

The rearrangement uses TRBV12-3 or TRBV12-4 and TRBJ1-1; 7 bases are shared with TRBD1. The length of the CDR3 is 14 residues. With V trimmed by 6 bases and J by 7 bases, 11 bases remained unmatched. CDR3 in DNA: TGTGCCAGCAGGCCTGTGGCAGGGGGTGGTGAAGCTTTCTTT. This gives the protein CASRPVAGGGEAFF.

The chain carries TRBV6-1 and TRBJ1-2; 8 positions match TRBD1. Losses at the gene ends were 11 bases for V and 10 bases for J; bases not matched to a gene: 12. This CDR3 has 12 amino acids. The germline gives CDR1 MNHNS, CDR2 SASEGT. This CDR3 is CASRLGQEAYTF. The CDR3 DNA is TGTGCCTCCCGATTGGGACAGGAGGCCTACACCTTC.

The J gene is TRBJ2-1, the V gene TRBV28; D not resolved. Deletions cut 0 bases from V and 8 bases from J, with 5 bases between. Germline values: CDR1 MDHEN, CDR2 SYDVKM. The CDR3 contains 12 residues. As DNA, the CDR3 is TGTGCCAGCAGTTTATGGGGCGATGAGCAGTTCTTC. It yields the protein CASSLWGDEQFF.

This clonotype occurred a few times. The rearrangement uses TRBV27 and TRBJ2-1; 8 bases line up with TRBD2. The CDR3 loop spans 16 amino acids. Unmatched junction bases numbered 12, after V lost 6 bases and J lost 5 bases. Germline V gene lookup returns CDR1 MNHEY and CDR2 SMNVEV (reference sequence). The CDR3 loop reads CASSRPGSGGDNEQFF. DNA for the CDR3: TGTGCCAGCAGCCGCCCCGGGTCGGGGGGGGACAATGAGCAGTTCTTC.

V gene TRBV9 combines with J gene TRBJ2-3; D unclear. Germline-derived CDR1 and CDR2 are SGDLS and YYNGEE. V was cut by 3 bases and J by 2 bases, with 13 bases left in between. The CDR3 totals 15 residues. The chain's CDR3 is CASSATSFPTDTQYF. For the CDR3, the DNA is TGTGCCAGCAGCGCGACAAGTTTCCCCACAGATACGCAGTATTTT.

This clonotype was seen just once. The chain joins TRBV11-2 to TRBJ1-4, with 9 bases matching TRBD1. CDR1 and CDR2 from the germline V gene are SGHAT and FQNNGV. The CDR3 is 16 amino acids. Trimming took 4 bases from V and 6 from J; bases not matched to a gene: 9. The CDR3 sequence is CASSYLTGGWDEKLFF. For the CDR3, the DNA is TGTGCCAGCAGCTACCTCACAGGGGGCTGGGATGAAAAACTGTTTTTT.

This clonotype was counted between two and nine times. V gene TRBV3-1 combines with J gene TRBJ2-2; 7 bases are shared with TRBD2. The V and J ends lost 5 bases and 5 bases, in that order; junction bases with no gene match: 11. CDR3 length: 16 residues. Germline V CDR1 and CDR2: LGHDT, YNNKEL (reference sequence). As DNA, the CDR3 is TGTGCCAGCAGCTTAAGTGCTTCAGCGGGGACCGGGGAGCTGTTTTTT. Translating it yields CASSLSASAGTGELFF.

This clonotype has at least ten counts. A junction end diverges from the germline sequence, so it may reflect a read error. The chain couples TRBV13 to TRBJ2-7, with D possibly TRBD1 on 5 matching bases. The CDR3 is 11 residues long. Germline-derived CDR1 and CDR2 are PRHDT and FYEKMQ (reference sequence). The CDR3 DNA follows: TGTGCCAGCAGCTTAGGTGGGGCCGTAGGGTTC. This encodes CASSLGGAVGF.

This clonotype was observed a handful of times. V and J are TRBV9 and TRBJ1-6; D is possibly TRBD1 (5 bases). V was clipped by 0 bases and J by 10 bases, with 11 bases between them. CDR1 and CDR2 (germline): SGDLS, YYNGEE. The CDR3 contains 14 residues. The CDR3 sequence is CASSVAFQGSPLHF. In nucleotides, the CDR3 is TGTGCCAGCAGCGTAGCTTTCCAGGGATCACCCCTCCACTTT.

The rearrangement links TRBV12-3 or TRBV12-4 to TRBJ1-6, with a tentative D call TRBD1 (6 bases). The CDR3 sequence is 14 residues long. The ends were cut back, 7 bases at V and 7 bases at J, with 14 bases in the middle. The CDR3 reads CASTPDSGNSPLHF. The DNA for the CDR3 is TGTGCCAGCACCCCGGACAGCGGGAATTCACCCCTCCACTTT.

Comment on this clonotype: With a much larger clone just one base away, this may be a read error. The V gene is TRBV2, the J gene TRBJ1-5; no clear D gene. V gave up 6 bases and J gave up 15 bases, with 21 bases separating them. Germline lookup yields CDR1 SNHLY and CDR2 FYNNEI. The CDR3 consists of 13 residues. The CDR3 reads CASSPNSLGLGHF. In DNA form, the CDR3 reads TGTGCCAGCAGCCCGAATTCTCTGGGGTTGGGGCATTTT.

This chain joins TRBV5-1 and TRBJ1-1; no clear D gene. V was trimmed by 0 bases and J by 10 bases, leaving 10 bases between them. CDR1 and CDR2 from the germline V gene are SGHRS and YFSETQ. CDR3 length: 12 amino acids. The CDR3 sequence: CASSLEGSRAFF. In DNA, the CDR3 is TGCGCCAGCAGCTTGGAGGGTAGTCGAGCTTTCTTT.

This clonotype occurred once. The gene calls are TRBV9 and TRBJ1-2, with a weak D call TRBD1 (6 bases). Between the trimmed V and J ends, which lost 0 bases and 8 bases, there was a span of 14 bases. Germline loops: CDR1 SGDLS, CDR2 YYNGEE. CDR3 length: 14 amino acids. This CDR3 is CASSVGSGAEGYTF. DNA for the CDR3: TGTGCCAGCAGCGTAGGATCGGGGGCAGAGGGCTACACCTTC.

The CDR3 coding sequence is TGCGCCAGCAGCCAAGGGCGGATTTCAACTAATGAAAAACTGTTTTTT. Translation: CASSQGRISTNEKLFF. The gene calls are TRBV4-3 and TRBJ1-4; D gene ambiguous. Trimming stripped 1 base from V and 0 bases from J, with 9 bases between. The CDR3 has 16 amino acids. Looked up from germline, CDR1 is LGHNA and CDR2 is YSLEER.

The chain has TRBV5-6 and TRBJ1-2; 8 bases match TRBD1. The CDR3 has 14 amino acids. Germline CDR1 and CDR2: SGHDT and YYEEEE. Losses at the gene ends were 4 bases for V and 3 bases for J; bases not matched to a gene: 5. CDR3 protein: CASSQRTGHYGYTF. CDR3 in DNA: TGTGCCAGCAGCCAACGGACAGGGCACTATGGCTACACCTTC.

This clonotype showed up just a few times. V and J are TRBV6-1 and TRBJ2-1; D is uncertain. Between the trimmed V and J ends, which lost 8 bases and 7 bases, there was a span of 9 bases. The length of the CDR3 is 11 residues. Germline V lookup: CDR1 MNHNS, CDR2 SASEGT. Here the CDR3 DNA reads TGTGCCAGCCTAAGGTATAATGAGCAGTTCTTC. Translated, it gives CASLRYNEQFF.

As DNA, the CDR3 is TGCGCCAGCAGCCCGACAGGGAGTCTCCGGGAGCAGTTCTTC. Its translation is CASSPTGSLREQFF. The chain joins TRBV5-1 to TRBJ2-1; 7 bases are a match to TRBD1. CDR3 length: 14 amino acids. Germline values: CDR1 SGHRS, CDR2 YFSETQ. Germline trimming cut 4 bases from V and 10 bases from J; bases unmatched to any gene: 11.

This clonotype turned up a few times. The chain uses TRBV12-3 or TRBV12-4 and TRBJ2-5; D is possibly TRBD1 or TRBD2 (5 bases each). The V gene lost 4 bases and the J gene lost 4 bases, with 7 bases spanning the gap. The CDR3 extends over 12 amino acids. The CDR3 region is CASSWGTETQYF. CDR3 DNA sequence: TGTGCCAGCAGTTGGGGGACAGAGACCCAGTACTTC.

This clonotype was found many times. V usage is TRBV20-1 and J usage is TRBJ1-1; TRBD1 matches 7 bases. Germline lookup yields CDR1 DFQATT and CDR2 SNEGSKA (reference sequence). This CDR3 region has 14 residues. V lost 1 base to trimming and J lost 6 bases; unmatched junction nucleotides: 8. Here the CDR3 reads CSARGIQGVAEAFF. In nucleotides, the CDR3 is TGCAGTGCTAGAGGGATCCAGGGGGTCGCTGAAGCTTTCTTT.

This chain links TRBV6-5 with TRBJ2-3; perhaps TRBD2 as D (6 bases). Per the germline V gene, CDR1 is MNHEY and CDR2 is SVGAGI. Trimming removed 6 bases from V and 1 base from J, with 11 bases in between. The CDR3 has 14 residues. As DNA, the CDR3 is TGTGCCAGCAGCCGGGACTTCCGCACAGATACGCAGTATTTT. The encoded protein is CASSRDFRTDTQYF.

The V call is TRBV3-1, the J call TRBJ2-7; D remains ambiguous. This CDR3 contains 12 residues. Germline V gene sequence: CDR1 LGHDT, CDR2 YNNKEL (reference sequence). V was pared by 1 base and J by 6 bases, with 7 bases between. CDR3 nucleotides: TGTGCCAGCAGCCAAGTGATCAGCGAGCAGTACTTC. Amino acids: CASSQVISEQYF.

This sequence joins TRBV7-2 and TRBJ2-5; 8 bases are shared with TRBD1. The V gene's germline CDR1 is SGHTA and CDR2 FQGNSA. The CDR3 is made up of 14 amino acids. Germline trimming cut 4 bases from V and 4 bases from J; bases unmatched to any gene: 5. CDR3 nucleotide sequence: TGTGCCAGCAGCTCGAGGACAGGGCTAGAGACCCAGTACTTC. It codes for CASSSRTGLETQYF.